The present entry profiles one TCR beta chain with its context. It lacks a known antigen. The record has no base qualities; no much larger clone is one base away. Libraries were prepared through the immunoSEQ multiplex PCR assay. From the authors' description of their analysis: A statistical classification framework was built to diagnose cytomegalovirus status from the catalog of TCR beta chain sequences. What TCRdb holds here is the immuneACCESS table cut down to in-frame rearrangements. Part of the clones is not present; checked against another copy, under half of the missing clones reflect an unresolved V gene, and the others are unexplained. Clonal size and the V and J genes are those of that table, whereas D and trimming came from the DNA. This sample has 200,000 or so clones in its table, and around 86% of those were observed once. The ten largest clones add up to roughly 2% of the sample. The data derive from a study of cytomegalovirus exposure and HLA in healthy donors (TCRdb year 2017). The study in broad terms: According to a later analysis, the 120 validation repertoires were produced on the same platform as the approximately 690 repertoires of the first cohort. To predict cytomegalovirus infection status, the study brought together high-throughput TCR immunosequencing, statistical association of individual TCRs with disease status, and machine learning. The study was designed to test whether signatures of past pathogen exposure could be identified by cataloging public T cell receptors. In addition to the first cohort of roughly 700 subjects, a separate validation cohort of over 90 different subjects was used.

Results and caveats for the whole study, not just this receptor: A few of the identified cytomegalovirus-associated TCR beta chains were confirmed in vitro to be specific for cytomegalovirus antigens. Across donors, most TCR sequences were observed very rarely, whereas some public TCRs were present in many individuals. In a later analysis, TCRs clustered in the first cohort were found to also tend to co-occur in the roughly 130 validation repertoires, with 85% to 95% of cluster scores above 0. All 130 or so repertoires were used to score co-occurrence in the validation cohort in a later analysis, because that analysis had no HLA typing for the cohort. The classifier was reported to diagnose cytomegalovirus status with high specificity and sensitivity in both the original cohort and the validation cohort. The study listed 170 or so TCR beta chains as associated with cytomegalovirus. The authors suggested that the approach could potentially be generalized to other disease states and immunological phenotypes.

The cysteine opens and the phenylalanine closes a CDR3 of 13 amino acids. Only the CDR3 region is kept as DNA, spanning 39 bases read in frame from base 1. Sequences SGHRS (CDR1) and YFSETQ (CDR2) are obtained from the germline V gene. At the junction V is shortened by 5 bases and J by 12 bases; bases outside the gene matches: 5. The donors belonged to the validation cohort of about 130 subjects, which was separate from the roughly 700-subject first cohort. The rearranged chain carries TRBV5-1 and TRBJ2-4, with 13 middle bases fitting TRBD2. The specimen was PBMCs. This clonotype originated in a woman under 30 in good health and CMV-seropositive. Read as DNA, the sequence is TGCGCCAGCAGTCCAGGGACTAGCGGGGATCAGTACTTC. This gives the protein CASSPGTSGDQYF.